This T cell receptor (beta chain) was observed in a study of cytomegalovirus exposure and HLA in healthy donors. The CDR3 consists of 14 residues. V gave up 2 bases and J gave up 6 bases, with 15 bases separating them. The germline gives CDR1 SGHRS, CDR2 YFSETQ. Study-wide results and limits: Follow-up analysis later connected one missense variant in DCLRE1C with trimming of TCR beta V- and J-genes.

PCR involved 60 Vbeta and 13 Jbeta primers. Clones were sequenced by immunoSEQ multiplex PCR, and TCRdb holds only the in-frame ones, with some missing. Of 150,000 or so clones in the sample, 60% to 85% are singletons; the top ten hold around 3%. On this clone itself: Its specificity is unknown.

The sequencing sample was made of PBMCs. The chain employs TRBV5-1 and TRBJ2-7; D may be TRBD2 (6 bases). The source is a middle-aged man in good health and CMV-seropositive. DNA of the CDR3: TGCGCCAGCAGCTTACGCGGGACTTCCCTCGAGCAGTACTTC. Translated: CASSLRGTSLEQYF.